Sequencing of this T cell receptor (beta chain) was carried out in a study of blood T cell repertoires in COVID-19 (dated by TCRdb to about 2020). Turning to the overall study: The collaborator samples originated in the United States, Italy and Spain and spanned the acute and convalescent phases of COVID-19. The material from the prospective study consisted of cDNA or gDNA derived from T cells, B-cell-depleted T cells, or PBMCs. Deeply sampled blood TCRbeta repertoires from subjects exposed to, actively infected with, or recovered from COVID-19 were included in the dataset. The repertoires were released in a freely available public database meant as a resource for research on the immune response to SARS-CoV-2. The samples were drawn from two sources: the first 160 participants of the ongoing ImmuneRACE study, and 1,000 to 1,500 subjects contributed by 6 global collaborators. The sample metadata nearly always contained a de-identified subject ID, COVID-19 status, age in years and sex. Where HLA class I and class II types were available, the types were taken from metadata supplied by the sample provider, not from assay-based typing. What the research found in general, with its limitations: Clinical and demographic metadata were provided uncurated, with the amount varying by source and participant.

Ends trimmed: V by 1 base, J by 6 bases; bases unmatched to a gene: 6. Including the terminal cysteine and phenylalanine, the CDR3 comprises 14 residues. The read is trimmed to its CDR3 DNA, 42 bases read in frame from base 1. Per the germline V gene, SGHRS is the CDR1 and YFSETQ is the CDR2. One collaborating source in Seattle enrolled patients during active infection and followed them longitudinally through the course of disease. Each collaborating institution followed its own protocols to collect whole blood in K2EDTA tubes. Collaborator samples were shipped for TCRbeta analysis as frozen whole blood, isolated PBMCs, or DNA extracted from either sample type. TCRbeta CDR3 regions were amplified from genomic DNA using the immunoSEQ Assay, a bias-controlled multiplex PCR. The paper's data handling went like this. Within the assay, amplification of reference gene primers was used to estimate how many nucleated cells each sample contained. To quantify the absolute abundance of each unique TCRbeta CDR3 rearrangement, sequence reads were collapsed and filtered. Productive Simpson clonality was computed per sample as the square root of Simpson's diversity index over productive rearrangements. TCRdb holds this immuneACCESS table with in-frame rearrangements only. Some clones are missing; in checked studies, unresolved V genes explain under half, and the rest has no known cause. Clone size and V and J calls were adopted from that table, with D and trimming inferred from the DNA. The sample data list some 360,000 clones, and about 89% of these were observed just once. The leading ten clones occupy 2% to 2.5% of the sample.

Of note for this clone: Its specific antigen is unknown. No quality values exist for individual bases; no much larger clone is one base distant.

The receptor comes from a woman aged 55-69 years with COVID-19, enrolled during active disease. The chain links TRBV5-1 with TRBJ1-1; 7 middle bases align to TRBD1. Specimen: peripheral blood. The nucleotide sequence is TGCGCCAGCAGCTTGAGTCAGGGGGTTGCTGAAGCTTTCTTT. This gives the protein CASSLSQGVAEAFF.